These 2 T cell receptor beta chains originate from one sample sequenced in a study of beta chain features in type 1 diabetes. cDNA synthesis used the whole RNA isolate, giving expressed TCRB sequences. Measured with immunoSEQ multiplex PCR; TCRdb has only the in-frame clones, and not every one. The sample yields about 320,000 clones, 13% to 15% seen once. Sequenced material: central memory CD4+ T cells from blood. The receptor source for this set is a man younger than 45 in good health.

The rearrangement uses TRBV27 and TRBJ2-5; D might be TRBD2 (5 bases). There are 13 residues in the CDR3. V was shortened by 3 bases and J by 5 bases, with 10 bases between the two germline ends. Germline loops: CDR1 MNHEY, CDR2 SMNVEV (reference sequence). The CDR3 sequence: CASSLDWRETQYF. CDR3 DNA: TGTGCCAGCAGTTTGGATTGGAGGGAGACCCAGTACTTC.

In nucleotides, the CDR3 is TGTGCCAGCAGTGGGGACAGGGCCTACGAGCAGTACGTC. Its translation: CASSGDRAYEQYV. The chain joins TRBV6-5 to TRBJ2-7; 9 bases map to TRBD1. V dropped 5 bases and J dropped 2; count of bases not matched to a gene: 1. This CDR3 region has 13 residues. Germline V gene data show CDR1 as MNHEY and CDR2 as SVGAGI.